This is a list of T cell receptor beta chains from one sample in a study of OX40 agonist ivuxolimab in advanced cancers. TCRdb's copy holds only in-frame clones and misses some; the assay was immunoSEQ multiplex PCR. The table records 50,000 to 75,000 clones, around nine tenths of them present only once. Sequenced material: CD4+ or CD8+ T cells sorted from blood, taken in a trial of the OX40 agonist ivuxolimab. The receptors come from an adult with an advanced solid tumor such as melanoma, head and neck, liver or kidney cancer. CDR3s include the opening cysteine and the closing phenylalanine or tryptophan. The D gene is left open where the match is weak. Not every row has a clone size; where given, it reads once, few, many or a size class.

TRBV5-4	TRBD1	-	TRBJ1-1	CASSLGGTGGTEAFF	TGTGCCAGCAGCTTGGGGGGGACAGGGGGTACTGAAGCTTTCTTT
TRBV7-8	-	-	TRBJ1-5	CASSSTGGGGQPQHF	TGTGCCAGCAGCTCCACGGGGGGGGGCGGTCAGCCCCAGCATTTT
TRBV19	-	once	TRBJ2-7	CASSNLGGLGEQYF	TGTGCCAGTAGTAATCTGGGGGGGCTGGGCGAGCAGTACTTC
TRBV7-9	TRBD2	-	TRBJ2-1	CASSSGNSGVNEQFF	TGTGCCAGCAGCTCCGGGAATAGCGGGGTAAATGAGCAGTTCTTC
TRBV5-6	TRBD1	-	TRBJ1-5	CASSSGQGWDQPQHF	TGTGCCAGCAGTTCTGGACAGGGATGGGATCAGCCCCAGCATTTT
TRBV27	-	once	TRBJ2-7	CASSFLGPSYEQYF	TGTGCCAGCAGTTTTTTGGGACCTTCCTACGAGCAGTACTTC
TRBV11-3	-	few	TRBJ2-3	CASSLTGGTQYF	TGTGCCAGCAGCTTAACGGGGGGCACGCAGTATTTT
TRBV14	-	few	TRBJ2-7	CASGHTTSYEQYF	TGTGCCAGCGGACATACCACCTCCTACGAGCAGTACTTC
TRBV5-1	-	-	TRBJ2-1	CASSLVGGRNEQFF	TGCGCCAGCAGCTTGGTGGGGGGGCGGAATGAGCAGTTCTTC
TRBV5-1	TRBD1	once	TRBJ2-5	CASSFTGGASETQYF	TGCGCCAGCAGCTTCACAGGGGGCGCATCGGAGACCCAGTACTTC
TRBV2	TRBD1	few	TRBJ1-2	CASSRQGESYGYTF	TGTGCCAGCAGCCGACAGGGGGAGAGCTATGGCTACACCTTC
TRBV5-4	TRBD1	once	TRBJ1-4	CASSLNRGQLNEKLFF	TGTGCCAGCAGCTTGAACAGGGGGCAATTGAATGAAAAACTGTTTTTT
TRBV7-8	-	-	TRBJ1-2	CASSLGAGNYGYTF	TGTGCCAGCAGCTTAGGGGCGGGAAACTATGGCTACACCTTC
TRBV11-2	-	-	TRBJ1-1	CASLLGGHAEAFF	TGTGCCAGCCTCCTTGGGGGTCACGCTGAAGCTTTCTTT
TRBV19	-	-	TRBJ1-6	CASSGQSSYNSPLHF	TGTGCCAGTAGTGGCCAGAGCTCCTATAATTCACCCCTCCACTTT
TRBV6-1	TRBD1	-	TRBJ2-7	CASSLPGQGGKEQYF	TGTGCCAGCAGTCTCCCGGGACAGGGCGGGAAAGAGCAGTACTTC
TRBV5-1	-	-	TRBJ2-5	CASSLEQGGGTQYF	TGCGCCAGCAGCTTGGAACAGGGAGGAGGGACCCAGTACTTC
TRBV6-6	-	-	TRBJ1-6	CASSYSGSDNSPLHF	TGTGCCAGCAGTTACTCGGGGTCGGATAATTCACCCCTCCACTTT
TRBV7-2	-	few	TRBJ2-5	CASSQIETQYF	TGTGCCAGCAGCCAAATAGAGACCCAGTACTTC
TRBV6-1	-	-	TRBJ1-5	CAIRGRINQPQHF	TGTGCCATCAGGGGACGGATCAATCAGCCCCAGCATTTT
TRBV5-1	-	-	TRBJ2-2	CASSLGTTDTGELFF	TGCGCCAGCAGCTTGGGGACAACAGACACCGGGGAGCTGTTTTTT
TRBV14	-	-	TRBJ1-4	CASSQGFSRTEKLFF	TGTGCCAGCAGCCAAGGGTTTTCCAGGACGGAAAAACTGTTTTTT
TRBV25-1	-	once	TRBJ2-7	CASSETSPKEQYF	TGTGCCAGCAGTGAAACGTCTCCTAAAGAGCAGTACTTC
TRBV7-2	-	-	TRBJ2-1	CASSFRVSYNEQFF	TGTGCCAGCAGCTTCCGGGTCTCCTACAATGAGCAGTTCTTC
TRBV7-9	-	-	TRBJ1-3	CASSLPDGNTIYF	TGTGCCAGCAGCTTACCAGATGGAAACACCATATATTTT
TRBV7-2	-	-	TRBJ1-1	CASSWDKGVTEAFF	TGTGCCAGCAGCTGGGACAAGGGGGTCACTGAAGCTTTCTTT
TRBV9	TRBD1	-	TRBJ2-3	CASSAPGGAGTDTQYF	TGTGCCAGCAGTGCCCCAGGGGGCGCAGGTACAGATACGCAGTATTTT
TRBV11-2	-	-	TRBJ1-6	CASSPALAVSPLHF	TGTGCCAGCAGCCCCGCCCTTGCTGTTTCACCCCTCCACTTT
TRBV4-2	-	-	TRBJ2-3	CASSQPGVTDTQYF	TGTGCCAGCAGCCAACCGGGGGTCACAGATACGCAGTATTTT
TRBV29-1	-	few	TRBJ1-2	CSVGRDGGYTF	TGCAGCGTTGGTAGGGACGGCGGCTACACCTTC
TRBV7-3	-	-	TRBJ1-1	CASRKQGNTEAFF	TGTGCCAGCAGAAAACAGGGGAACACTGAAGCTTTCTTT
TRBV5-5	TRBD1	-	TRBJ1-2	CASSRDRTYGYTF	TGTGCCAGCAGCCGGGACAGGACCTATGGCTACACCTTC
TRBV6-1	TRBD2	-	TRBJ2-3	CASLRGGTDTQYF	TGTGCCAGCCTCCGGGGGGGAACAGATACGCAGTATTTT
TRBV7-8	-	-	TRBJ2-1	CATQLVLAGEQFF	TGTGCCACGCAGCTTGTCTTAGCAGGTGAGCAGTTCTTC
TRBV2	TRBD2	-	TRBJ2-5	CASSAVERGVGKEETQYF	TGTGCCAGCAGTGCAGTGGAGCGGGGGGTCGGCAAGGAAGAGACCCAGTACTTC
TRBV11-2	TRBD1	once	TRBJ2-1	CASSSTGGSNNEQFF	TGTGCCAGCAGCTCTACAGGGGGCTCGAACAATGAGCAGTTCTTC
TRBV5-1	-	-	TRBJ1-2	CASSREGGAGYTF	TGCGCCAGCAGCCGGGAAGGAGGGGCTGGCTACACCTTC
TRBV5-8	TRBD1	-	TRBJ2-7	CASSLGQGAGTYEQYF	TGTGCCAGCAGCTTGGGACAGGGGGCCGGGACCTACGAGCAGTACTTC
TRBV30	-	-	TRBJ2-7	CASGPGGYEQYF	TGTGCCTCGGGACCCGGAGGGTACGAGCAGTACTTC
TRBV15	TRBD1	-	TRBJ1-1	CATSSATGWTEAFF	TGTGCCACCAGCAGTGCGACAGGGTGGACTGAAGCTTTCTTT
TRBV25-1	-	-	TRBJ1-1	CASSRIKNTEAFF	TGTGCCAGCAGCCGTATAAAAAACACTGAAGCTTTCTTT
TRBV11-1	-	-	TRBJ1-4	CASSPRERNEKLFF	TGTGCCAGCAGCCCCAGGGAGAGAAATGAAAAACTGTTTTTT
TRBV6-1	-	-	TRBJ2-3	CASSEGDTQYF	TGTGCCAGCAGTGAAGGAGATACGCAGTATTTT
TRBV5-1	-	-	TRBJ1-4	CASSTEGWEKLFF	TGCGCCAGCAGCACTGAAGGGTGGGAAAAACTGTTTTTT
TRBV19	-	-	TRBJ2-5	CASSVQGGTQYF	TGTGCCAGTAGTGTACAGGGAGGGACCCAGTACTTC
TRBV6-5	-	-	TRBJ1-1	CASRTGTENTEAFF	TGTGCCAGCAGAACCGGGACGGAGAACACTGAAGCTTTCTTT
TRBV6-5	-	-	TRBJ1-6	CASRAGNNSPLHF	TGTGCCAGCAGGGCAGGGAACAATTCACCCCTCCACTTT
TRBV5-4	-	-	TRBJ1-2	CASSLSGDYGYTF	TGTGCCAGCAGCTTATCCGGGGACTATGGCTACACCTTC
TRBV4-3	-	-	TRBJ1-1	CASSQVVGGTEAFF	TGCGCCAGCAGCCAAGTTGTAGGGGGCACTGAAGCTTTCTTT
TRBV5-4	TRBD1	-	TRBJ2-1	CASSFRDRPYNEQFF	TGTGCCAGCAGCTTCCGGGACAGACCTTACAATGAGCAGTTCTTC
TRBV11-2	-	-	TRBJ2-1	CASSLGDGPRGQFF	TGTGCCAGCAGCTTAGGAGACGGCCCCCGAGGGCAGTTCTTC
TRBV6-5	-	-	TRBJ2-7	CASSLRDYEQYF	TGTGCCAGCAGCTTAAGGGACTACGAGCAGTACTTC
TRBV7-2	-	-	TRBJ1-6	CASSLTGFPNSPLHF	TGTGCCAGCAGCCTAACAGGGTTCCCCAATTCACCCCTCCACTTT
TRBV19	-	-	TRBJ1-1	CASSIGAAGVMNTEAFF	TGTGCCAGTAGTATAGGGGCGGCGGGAGTTATGAACACTGAAGCTTTCTTT